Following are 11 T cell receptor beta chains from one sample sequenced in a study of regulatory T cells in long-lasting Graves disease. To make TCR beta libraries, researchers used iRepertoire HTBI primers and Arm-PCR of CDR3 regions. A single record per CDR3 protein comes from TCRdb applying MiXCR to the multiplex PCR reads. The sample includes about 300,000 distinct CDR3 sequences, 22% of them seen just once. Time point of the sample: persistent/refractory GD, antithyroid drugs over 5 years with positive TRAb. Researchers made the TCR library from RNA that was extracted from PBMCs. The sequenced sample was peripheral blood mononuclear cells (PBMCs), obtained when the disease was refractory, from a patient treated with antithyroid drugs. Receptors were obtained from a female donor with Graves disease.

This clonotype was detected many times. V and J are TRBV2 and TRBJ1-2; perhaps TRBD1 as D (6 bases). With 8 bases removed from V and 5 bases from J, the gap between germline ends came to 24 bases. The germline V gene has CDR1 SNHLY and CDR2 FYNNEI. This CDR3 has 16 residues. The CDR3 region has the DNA TGTGCCAGCGCGCTAGGGGGACCGGGAATTGATTATGGCTACACCTTC. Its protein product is CASALGGPGIDYGYTF.

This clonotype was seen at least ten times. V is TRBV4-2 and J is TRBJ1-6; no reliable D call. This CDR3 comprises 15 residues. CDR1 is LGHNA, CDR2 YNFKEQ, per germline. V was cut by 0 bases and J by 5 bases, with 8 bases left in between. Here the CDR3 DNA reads TGTGCCAGCAGCCAAGAAGTAGGAGATAATTCACCCCTCCACTTT. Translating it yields CASSQEVGDNSPLHF.

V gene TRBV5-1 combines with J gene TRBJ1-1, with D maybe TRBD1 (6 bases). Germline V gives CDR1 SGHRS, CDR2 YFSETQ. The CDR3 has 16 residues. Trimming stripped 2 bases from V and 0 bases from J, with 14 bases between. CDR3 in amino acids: CASSLGQWGLNTEAFF. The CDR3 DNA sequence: TGCGCCAGCAGCTTAGGACAGTGGGGCCTGAACACTGAAGCTTTCTTT.

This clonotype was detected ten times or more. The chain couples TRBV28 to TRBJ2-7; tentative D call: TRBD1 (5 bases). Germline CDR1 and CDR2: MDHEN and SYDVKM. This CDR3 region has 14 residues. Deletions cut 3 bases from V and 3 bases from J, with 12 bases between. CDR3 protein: CASSFRQGFYEQYF. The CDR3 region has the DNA TGTGCCAGCAGTTTTCGGCAGGGATTCTACGAGCAGTACTTC.

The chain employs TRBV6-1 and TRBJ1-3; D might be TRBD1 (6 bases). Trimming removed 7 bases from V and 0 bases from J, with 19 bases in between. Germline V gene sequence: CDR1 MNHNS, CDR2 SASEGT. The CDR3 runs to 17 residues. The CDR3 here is CASTDGPRGASGNTIYF. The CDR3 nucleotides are TGTGCCAGCACCGACGGGCCTCGGGGGGCCTCTGGAAACACCATATATTTT.

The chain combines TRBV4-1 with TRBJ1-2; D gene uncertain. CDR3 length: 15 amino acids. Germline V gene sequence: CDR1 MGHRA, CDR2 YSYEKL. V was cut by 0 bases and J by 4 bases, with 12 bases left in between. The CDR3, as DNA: TGCGCCAGCAGCCAAGAACCCCCTGGACTCTATGGCTACACCTTC. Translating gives CASSQEPPGLYGYTF.

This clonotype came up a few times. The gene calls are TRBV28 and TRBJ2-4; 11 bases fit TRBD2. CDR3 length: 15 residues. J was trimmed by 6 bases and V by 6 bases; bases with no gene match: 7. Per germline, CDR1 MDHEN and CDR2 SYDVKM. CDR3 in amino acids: CASSLAGGPGNIQYF. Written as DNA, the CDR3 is TGTGCCAGCAGCTTAGCGGGAGGGCCGGGAAACATTCAGTACTTC.

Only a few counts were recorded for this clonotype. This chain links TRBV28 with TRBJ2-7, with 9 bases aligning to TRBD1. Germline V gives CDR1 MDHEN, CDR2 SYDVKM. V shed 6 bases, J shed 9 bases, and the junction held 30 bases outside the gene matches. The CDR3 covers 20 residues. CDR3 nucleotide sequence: TGTGCCAGCAGCCCACCAATTATCCCGCCGCCCGGGACAGGGCAGGTTCGGCAGTACTTC. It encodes CASSPPIIPPPGTGQVRQYF.

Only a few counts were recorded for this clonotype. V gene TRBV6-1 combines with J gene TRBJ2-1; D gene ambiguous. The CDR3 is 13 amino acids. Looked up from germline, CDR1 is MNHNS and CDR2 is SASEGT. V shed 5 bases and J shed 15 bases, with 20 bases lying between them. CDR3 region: CASSRPTELRRFF. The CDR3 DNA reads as TGTGCCAGCAGTCGCCCGACGGAGCTTCGACGGTTCTTC.

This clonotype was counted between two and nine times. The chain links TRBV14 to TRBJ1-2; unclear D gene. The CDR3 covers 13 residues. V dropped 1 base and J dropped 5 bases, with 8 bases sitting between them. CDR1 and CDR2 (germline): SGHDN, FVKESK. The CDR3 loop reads CASSQGRGYGYTF. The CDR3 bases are TGTGCCAGCAGCCAAGGCCGCGGTTATGGCTACACCTTC. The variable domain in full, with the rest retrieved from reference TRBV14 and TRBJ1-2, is EAGVTQFPSHSVIEKGQTVTLRCDPISGHDNLYWYRRVMGKEIKFLLHFVKESKQDESGMPNNRFLAERTGGTYSTLKVQPAELEDSGVYFCASSQGRGYGYTFGSGTRLTVV.

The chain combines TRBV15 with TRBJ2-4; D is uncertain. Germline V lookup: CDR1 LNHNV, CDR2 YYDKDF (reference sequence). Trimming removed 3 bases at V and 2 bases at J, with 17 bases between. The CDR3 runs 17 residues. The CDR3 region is CATSSRPGDWSKNIQYF. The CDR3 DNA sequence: TGTGCCACCAGCAGCCGTCCAGGAGATTGGTCCAAAAACATTCAGTACTTC. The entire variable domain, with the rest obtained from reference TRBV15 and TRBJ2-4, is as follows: DAMVIQNPRYQVTQFGKPVTLSCSQTLNHNVMYWYQQKSSQAPKLLFHYYDKDFNNEADTPDNFQSRRPNTSFCFLDIRSPGLGDTAMYLCATSSRPGDWSKNIQYFGAGTRLSVL.